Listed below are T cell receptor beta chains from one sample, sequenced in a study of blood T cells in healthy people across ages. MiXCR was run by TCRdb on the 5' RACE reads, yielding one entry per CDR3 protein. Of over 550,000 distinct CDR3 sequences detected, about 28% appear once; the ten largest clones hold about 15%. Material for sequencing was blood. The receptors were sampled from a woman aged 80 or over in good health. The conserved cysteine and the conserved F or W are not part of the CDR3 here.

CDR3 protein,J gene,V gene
ASSLRGPAYNEQF,TRBJ2-1,TRBV12-3/TRBV12-4
ASSLVKGVSYEQY,TRBJ2-7,TRBV7-9
ASTMGRLGYGYT,TRBJ1-2,TRBV19
ASSPFTTYTPNEQF,TRBJ2-1,TRBV12-3/TRBV12-4
ASSQQGVGRSAYEQY,TRBJ2-7,TRBV3-1
SVDRPGTGDHEQY,TRBJ2-7,TRBV29-1
ATSRVPGELF,TRBJ2-2,TRBV15
ASSLIGARGAGELF,TRBJ2-2,TRBV5-4
ASSDHAGGGYT,TRBJ1-2,TRBV7-9
ASSSPAGQGSLQETQY,TRBJ2-5,TRBV4-1
ASSDWAGGYNEQF,TRBJ2-1,TRBV6-1
ASSERGFYEQY,TRBJ2-7,TRBV9
ANNNGPGRLNTEAF,TRBJ1-1,TRBV6-5
ASSLEDPRVTDTQY,TRBJ2-3,TRBV7-8
AISGGSSGANVLT,TRBJ2-6,TRBV10-3
ASSPGGLAYQETQY,TRBJ2-5,TRBV5-1
ASSSRTRSHEQF,TRBJ2-1,TRBV6-2/TRBV6-3
ASSLAAVTNEQF,TRBJ2-1,TRBV7-2
ASSLLGVRQETQY,TRBJ2-5,TRBV28
SVPRGQGYGYT,TRBJ1-2,TRBV20-1
ASSQDWAGAFSGANVLT,TRBJ2-6,TRBV4-3
ASSFTGQGGAGELF,TRBJ2-2,TRBV27
ASSTRGGDRRADTQY,TRBJ2-3,TRBV21-1
ASSPPDAYEQY,TRBJ2-7,TRBV18
ASSPTGPFGYGYT,TRBJ1-2,TRBV28
ASSPRQSQETQY,TRBJ2-5,TRBV9
SARGDRERAEAF,TRBJ1-1,TRBV20-1
ASSPQPMIEQY,TRBJ2-7,TRBV18
ATSDPSGGQETQY,TRBJ2-5,TRBV24-1
ASSVEGASHQPQH,TRBJ1-5,TRBV2
ASSLPVLNTEAF,TRBJ1-1,TRBV5-1
ASSFRQGGIATNEKLF,TRBJ1-4,TRBV5-1
AISAGRQSQETQY,TRBJ2-5,TRBV10-3
SVIRGGLNYEQY,TRBJ2-7,TRBV29-1
SARPAGGSYEQY,TRBJ2-7,TRBV20-1
ASSGTLDGYEQY,TRBJ2-7,TRBV7-6
SVATDSRSYNEQY,NA,TRBV29-1
ASRWGRQAYEQY,TRBJ2-7,TRBV27
ASSLVVGGSYGYT,TRBJ1-2,TRBV7-2
ASSFPGQEGYGYT,TRBJ1-2,TRBV7-2
ASSDVLSGSCDEQF,TRBJ2-1,TRBV5-1
ASSMVAGDSYEQY,TRBJ2-7,TRBV19
ASSERGGQDTQY,TRBJ2-3,TRBV5-1
ASSPAKGWAYNEQF,TRBJ2-1,TRBV7-3
ASSFDRGATEAF,TRBJ1-1,TRBV5-1
ASSRIRSMNTEAF,TRBJ1-1,TRBV7-2
ASSTSGEETQF,NA,TRBV7-6
AWSDRLAKSTDTQY,TRBJ2-3,TRBV30
ASSPDFEETQY,TRBJ2-5,TRBV3-1
ASSSRGDSNQPQH,TRBJ1-5,TRBV6-6
ASRVGTSGREQY,TRBJ2-7,TRBV6-1
ACPTLRLSGSGANVLT,TRBJ2-6,TRBV30
ASSNGQGKETQY,TRBJ2-5,TRBV5-1